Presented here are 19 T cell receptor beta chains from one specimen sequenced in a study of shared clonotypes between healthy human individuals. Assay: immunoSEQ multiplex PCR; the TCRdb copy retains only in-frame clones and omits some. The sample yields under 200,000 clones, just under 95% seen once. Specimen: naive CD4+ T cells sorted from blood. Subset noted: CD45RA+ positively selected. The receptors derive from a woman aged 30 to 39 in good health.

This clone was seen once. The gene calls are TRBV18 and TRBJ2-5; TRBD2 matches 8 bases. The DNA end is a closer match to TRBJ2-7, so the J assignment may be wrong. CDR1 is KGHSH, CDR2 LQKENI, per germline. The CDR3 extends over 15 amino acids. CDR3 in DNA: TGTGCCAGCTCACCGGCGGGAGGTGAGAACTACGAGCAGTACTTC. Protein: CASSPAGGENYEQYF.

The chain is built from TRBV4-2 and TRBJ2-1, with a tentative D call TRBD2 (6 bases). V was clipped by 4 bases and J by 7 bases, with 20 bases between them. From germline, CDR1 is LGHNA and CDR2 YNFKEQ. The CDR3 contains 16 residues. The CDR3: CASSRSFGTRGNEQFF. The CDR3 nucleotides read TGTGCCAGCAGCCGAAGCTTCGGGACCCGGGGGAATGAGCAGTTCTTC.

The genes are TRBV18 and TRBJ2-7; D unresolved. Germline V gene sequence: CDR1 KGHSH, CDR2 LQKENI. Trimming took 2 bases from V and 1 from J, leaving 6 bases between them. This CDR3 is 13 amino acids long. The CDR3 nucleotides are TGTGCCAGCTCACCAGCGTTTTCCTACGAGCAGTACTTC. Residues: CASSPAFSYEQYF.

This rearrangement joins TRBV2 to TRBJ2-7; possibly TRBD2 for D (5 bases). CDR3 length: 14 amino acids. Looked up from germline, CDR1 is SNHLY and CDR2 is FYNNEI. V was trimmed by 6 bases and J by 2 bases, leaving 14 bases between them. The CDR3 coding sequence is TGTGCCAGCAGGAGGGCCCCCTTACCCTACGAGCAGTACTTC. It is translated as CASRRAPLPYEQYF.

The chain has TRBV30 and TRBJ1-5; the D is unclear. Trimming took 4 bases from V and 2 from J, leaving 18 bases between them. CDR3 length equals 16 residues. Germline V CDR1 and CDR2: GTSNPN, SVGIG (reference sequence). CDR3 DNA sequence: TGTGCCTGGACCCCGGGGTACGAGTTTGGCAATCAGCCCCAGCATTTT. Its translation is CAWTPGYEFGNQPQHF.

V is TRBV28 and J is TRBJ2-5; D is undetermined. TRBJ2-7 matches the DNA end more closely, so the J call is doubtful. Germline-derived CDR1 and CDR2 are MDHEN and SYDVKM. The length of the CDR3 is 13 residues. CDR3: CASGTVTSYEQYF. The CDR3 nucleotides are TGTGCCAGCGGAACAGTTACCTCCTACGAGCAGTACTTC.

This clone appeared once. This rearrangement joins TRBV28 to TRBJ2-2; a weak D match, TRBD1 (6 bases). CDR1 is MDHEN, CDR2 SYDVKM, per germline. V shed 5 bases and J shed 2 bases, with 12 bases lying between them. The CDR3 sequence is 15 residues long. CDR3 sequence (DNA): TGTGCCAGCAGTCAACAGGGTTTCAACACCGGGGAGCTGTTTTTT. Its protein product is CASSQQGFNTGELFF.

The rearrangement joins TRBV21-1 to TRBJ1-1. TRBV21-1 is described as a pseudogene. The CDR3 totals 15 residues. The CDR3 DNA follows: TGTGCCAGCAGCAAAGAAAATCTTCGGAGGACTGAAGCTTTCTTT. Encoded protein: CASSKENLRRTEAFF.

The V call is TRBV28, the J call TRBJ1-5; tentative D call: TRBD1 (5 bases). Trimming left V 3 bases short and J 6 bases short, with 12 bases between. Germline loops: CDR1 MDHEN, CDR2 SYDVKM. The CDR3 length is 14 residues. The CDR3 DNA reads TGTGCCAGCAGTTTGAGGACAATACTTCAGCCCCAGCATTTT. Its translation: CASSLRTILQPQHF.

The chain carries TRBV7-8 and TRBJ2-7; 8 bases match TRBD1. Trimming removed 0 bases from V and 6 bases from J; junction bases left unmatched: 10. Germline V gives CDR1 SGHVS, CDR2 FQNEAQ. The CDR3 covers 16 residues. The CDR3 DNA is TGTGCCAGCAGCTTAGCCCCATACAGGGGGAAGGGCGAGCAGTACTTC. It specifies CASSLAPYRGKGEQYF.

CDR3 residues: CASSPGLAGDEQYF. CDR3 in DNA: TGTGCCAGCTCACCAGGGCTAGCGGGAGACGAGCAGTACTTC. The V call is TRBV18, the J call TRBJ2-5; 10 nucleotides match TRBD2. The J call may be wrong; the DNA end is better matched by TRBJ2-7. CDR1 and CDR2 (germline): KGHSH, LQKENI. The length of the CDR3 is 14 residues.

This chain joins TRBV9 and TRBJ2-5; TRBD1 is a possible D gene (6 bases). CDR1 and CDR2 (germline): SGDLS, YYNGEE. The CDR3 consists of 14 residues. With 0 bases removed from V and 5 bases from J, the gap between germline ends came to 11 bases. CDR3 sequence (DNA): TGTGCCAGCAGCGTAGGACAGGTAGTGGAGACCCAGTACTTC. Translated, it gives CASSVGQVVETQYF.

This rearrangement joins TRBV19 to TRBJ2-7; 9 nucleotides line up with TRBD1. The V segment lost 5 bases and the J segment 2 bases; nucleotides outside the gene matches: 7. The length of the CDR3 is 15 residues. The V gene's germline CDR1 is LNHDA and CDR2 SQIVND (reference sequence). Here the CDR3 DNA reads TGTGCCAGTAGTTCGAGCCGGGACAGGGCCTACGAGCAGTACTTC. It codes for CASSSSRDRAYEQYF.

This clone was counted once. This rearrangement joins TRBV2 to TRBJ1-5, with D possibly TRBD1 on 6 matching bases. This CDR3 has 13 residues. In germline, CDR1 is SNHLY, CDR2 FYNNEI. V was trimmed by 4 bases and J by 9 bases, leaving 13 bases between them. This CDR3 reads CASSGQGIAPQHF. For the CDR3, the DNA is TGTGCCAGCAGTGGGCAGGGGATTGCGCCCCAGCATTTT.

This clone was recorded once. This chain's CDR3 is CASTPPQGYQETQYF. CDR3 coding DNA: TGTGCCAGCACCCCCCCTCAGGGGTACCAAGAGACCCAGTACTTC. This sequence joins TRBV28 and TRBJ2-5, with a possible D match to TRBD1 (6 bases). The CDR3 loop spans 15 amino acids. Germline CDR1 MDHEN, CDR2 SYDVKM. V gave up 7 bases and J gave up 0 bases, with 15 bases separating them.

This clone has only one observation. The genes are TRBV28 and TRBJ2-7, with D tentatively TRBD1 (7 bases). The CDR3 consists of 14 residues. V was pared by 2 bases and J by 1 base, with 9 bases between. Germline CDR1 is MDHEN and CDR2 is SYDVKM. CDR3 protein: CASSLQGGSYEQYF. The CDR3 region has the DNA TGTGCCAGCAGTTTACAGGGGGGATCCTACGAGCAGTACTTC.

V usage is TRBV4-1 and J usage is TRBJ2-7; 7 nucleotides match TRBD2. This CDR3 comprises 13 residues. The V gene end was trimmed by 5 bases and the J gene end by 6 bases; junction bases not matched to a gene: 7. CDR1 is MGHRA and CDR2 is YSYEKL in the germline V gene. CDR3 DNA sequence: TGCGCCAGCAGCGGGCGGGAGTTGGGCGAGCAGTACTTC. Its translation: CASSGRELGEQYF.

CDR3 sequence reads: CASSQAPDGSGGYTF. As DNA, the CDR3 is TGTGCCAGCAGCCAAGCCCCGGACGGGTCTGGGGGCTACACCTTC. The chain has TRBV4-2 and TRBJ1-2; D gene uncertain. Deletions cut 1 base from V and 8 bases from J, with 17 bases between. This CDR3 region has 15 residues. Germline CDR1 is LGHNA and CDR2 is YNFKEQ.

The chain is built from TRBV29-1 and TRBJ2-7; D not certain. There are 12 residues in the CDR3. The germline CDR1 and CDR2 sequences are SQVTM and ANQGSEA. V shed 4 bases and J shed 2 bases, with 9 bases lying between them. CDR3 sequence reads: CSVGPEPYEQYF. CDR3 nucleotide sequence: TGCAGCGTTGGTCCGGAGCCCTACGAGCAGTACTTC.